The 11 T cell receptor beta chains in this list originate from one sample, sequenced in a study of shared clonotypes between healthy human individuals. Data came from immunoSEQ multiplex PCR; TCRdb stores just in-frame clones and leaves some out. This table holds 950,000 to 1,200,000 clones, 70% to 80% found once. Sequencing input: memory CD4+ T cells from PBMCs. Specified subset: CD45RA-negative fraction. These receptors originate from a man aged 18 to 30 in good health. Some clones in this sample may be carry-over from other donors' samples.

V usage is TRBV7-3 and J usage is TRBJ2-5, with unresolved D. CDR1 SGHTA and CDR2 FQGTGA come from the germline V gene. Deletions cut 3 bases from V and 4 bases from J, with 9 bases between. There are 13 residues in the CDR3. CDR3 DNA: TGTGCCAGCAGCTTTCGTCCCGGAGAGACCCAGTACTTC. Residues: CASSFRPGETQYF. Based on the CDR3 plus reference TRBV7-3 and TRBJ2-5, the full variable domain is GAGVSQTPSNKVTEKGKYVELRCDPISGHTALYWYRQSLGQGPEFLIYFQGTGAADDSGLPNDRFFAVRPEGSVSTLKIQRTERGDSAVYLCASSFRPGETQYFGPGTRLLVL.

This sequence joins TRBV5-1 and TRBJ2-5; no reliable D call. From germline, CDR1 is SGHRS and CDR2 YFSETQ. This CDR3 contains 15 residues. V shed 0 bases and J shed 7 bases, with 16 bases lying between them. For the CDR3, the DNA is TGCGCCAGCAGCTTGGCCGCAACGACCCCGAGGACCCAGTACTTC. Translating gives CASSLAATTPRTQYF.

This chain joins TRBV27 and TRBJ2-6; 9 bases are shared with TRBD1. Germline assignment: CDR1 MNHEY and CDR2 SMNVEV (reference sequence). The CDR3 is 20 amino acids. V trimming: 4 bases; J trimming: 0 bases; junction bases outside the gene matches: 13. The CDR3 DNA is TGTGCCAGCAGTTCCCATCTCCGGGACAGGGTCAGCTCTGGGGCCAACGTCCTGACTTTC. Translated: CASSSHLRDRVSSGANVLTF.

The V and J genes are TRBV7-7 and TRBJ2-1, with 7 bases identical to TRBD1. J was trimmed by 4 bases and V by 4 bases; bases with no gene match: 7. Germline CDR1 reads SSHAT; CDR2 reads FNYEAQ (reference sequence). The CDR3 loop spans 15 amino acids. CDR3 residues: CASSSTGQSYNEQFF. As DNA, the CDR3 is TGTGCCAGCAGCTCAACGGGACAGTCTTACAATGAGCAGTTCTTC.

The chain uses TRBV19 and TRBJ1-2; 7 positions match TRBD1. Germline assignment: CDR1 LNHDA and CDR2 SQIVND (reference sequence). Germline trimming cut 4 bases from V and 7 bases from J; bases unmatched to any gene: 6. The length of the CDR3 is 13 residues. The CDR3 DNA sequence: TGTGCCAGTAGTACCCACGACAGGGTTGGCTACACCTTC. Its protein product is CASSTHDRVGYTF.

The rearrangement joins TRBV9 to TRBJ1-4; TRBD1 aligns across 9 bases. The CDR3 loop spans 15 amino acids. The V gene's germline CDR1 is SGDLS and CDR2 YYNGEE. Unmatched junction bases numbered 4, after V lost 0 bases and J lost 7 bases. The CDR3 loop is CASSVAGQGSEKLFF. The DNA for the CDR3 is TGTGCCAGCAGCGTAGCGGGACAGGGTTCTGAAAAACTGTTTTTT.

The gene calls are TRBV4-3 and TRBJ2-6; no definite D call. V lost 4 bases, J lost 4 bases, and 14 bases lay in between. This CDR3 is 16 amino acids long. Germline V gene lookup returns CDR1 LGHNA and CDR2 YSLEER. As DNA, the CDR3 is TGCGCCAGCAGCCGAGACCCGCCGTTGGGGGCCAACGTCCTGACTTTC. This gives the protein CASSRDPPLGANVLTF.

With respect to this clone: The identical CDR3 is also encoded by other nucleotide sequences in the sample. The chain's CDR3 is CASSVAPGTSTYEQYF. CDR3 coding DNA: TGTGCCAGCAGCGTAGCCCCCGGGACATCTACCTACGAGCAGTACTTC. The V and J genes are TRBV9 and TRBJ2-7; a possible D gene is TRBD1 (6 bases). There are 16 residues in the CDR3. Germline V CDR1 and CDR2: SGDLS, YYNGEE. Trimming removed 0 bases at V and 2 bases at J, with 15 bases between.

The chain combines TRBV5-4 with TRBJ2-5; no firm D call. The CDR3 totals 11 residues. Germline CDR1 and CDR2: SGHNT and YYREEE (reference sequence). The ends were cut back, 5 bases at V and 4 bases at J, with 6 bases in the middle. For the CDR3, the DNA is TGTGCCAGCAGGATGGGAGAGACCCAGTACTTC. Protein: CASRMGETQYF.

The chain has TRBV7-3 and TRBJ2-1; D is perhaps TRBD1 or TRBD2 (5 bases each). The CDR3 spans 14 residues. Per the germline V gene, CDR1 is SGHTA and CDR2 is FQGTGA. V lost 4 bases and J lost 4, with 11 bases in between. CDR3 sequence: CASSSTRGYNEQFF. The CDR3 DNA reads TGTGCCAGCAGCTCCACTAGGGGATACAATGAGCAGTTCTTC.

The chain joins TRBV10-3 to TRBJ2-7; tentatively, D is TRBD1 (6 bases). Trimming removed 5 bases from V and 0 bases from J, with 8 bases in between. This CDR3 comprises 13 residues. Germline CDR1 ENHRY, CDR2 SYGVKD. CDR3 nucleotides: TGTGCCATCAGTAACAGGGACTCCTACGAGCAGTACTTC. Translated: CAISNRDSYEQYF.